The subject of this entry is one TCR beta chain. Its target is unknown. Assay: immunoSEQ multiplex PCR; the TCRdb copy retains only in-frame clones and omits some. The sample holds thousands of clones, more than 70% seen once. Per germline, CDR1 SGHDT and CDR2 YYEEEE. This CDR3 spans 17 amino acids. V was clipped by 0 bases and J by 4 bases; unmatched bases: 4. This record comes from a study of immune evolution from preneoplasia to lung adenocarcinoma. Overall study findings and caveats: Top clone frequencies peaked in normal lung, apparently declining through invasive adenocarcinoma.

Two lung cancer pathologists independently confirmed each histologic diagnosis. The gene calls are TRBV5-6 and TRBJ2-1, with 13 nucleotides matching TRBD2. Source material: FFPE adjacent normal lung tissue. This sequence was found in a person between 60 and 79 years old with lung adenocarcinoma. The CDR3 region is CASSLELAGGEYNEQFF. The CDR3 DNA is TGTGCCAGCAGCTTGGAACTAGCGGGAGGGGAGTACAATGAGCAGTTCTTC.